There are a few counts of the clone carrying this T cell receptor (beta chain). Its antigen is undetermined. The sample comes from a study of T cell responses to AZD1222 COVID-19 vaccine. Findings and limits, study-wide: Reportedly, nearly half the spike-specific TCRs target unmutated variant regions.

Profiled with immunoSEQ multiplex PCR; TCRdb holds only in-frame clones, not every one. The sample has about 79,000 clones; around 82% are singletons. The V gene lost 7 bases and the J gene lost 1 base, with 16 bases spanning the gap. The CDR3 loop spans 15 amino acids. CDR1 and CDR2 (germline): SNHLY, FYNNEI. The sequence was collected from an adult in good health. The chain employs TRBV2 and TRBJ1-1; D ambiguous. The source was peripheral blood, collected on day 0 of AZD1222 vaccination. This CDR3 is CASTSGDLPNTEAFF. CDR3 bases: TGTGCCAGCACTTCGGGAGACTTACCGAACACTGAAGCTTTCTTT.